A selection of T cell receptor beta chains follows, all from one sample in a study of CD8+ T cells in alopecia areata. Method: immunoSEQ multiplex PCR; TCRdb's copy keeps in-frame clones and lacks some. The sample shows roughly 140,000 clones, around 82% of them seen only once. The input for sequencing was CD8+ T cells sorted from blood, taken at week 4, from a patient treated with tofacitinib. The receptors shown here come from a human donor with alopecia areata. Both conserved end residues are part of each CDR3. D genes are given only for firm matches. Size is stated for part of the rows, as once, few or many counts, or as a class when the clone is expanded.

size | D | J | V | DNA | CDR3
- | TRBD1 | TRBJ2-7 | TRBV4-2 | TGTGCCAGCAGCCAAACAGGGGTCAGCTCCTACGAGCAGTACTTC | CASSQTGVSSYEQYF
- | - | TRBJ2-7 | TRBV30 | TGTGCCTGGAGTGTACCCGGCAGGGGATACGAGCAGTACTTC | CAWSVPGRGYEQYF
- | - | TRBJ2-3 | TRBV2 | TGTGCCAGCAGTGTAAGGACAGATTGGGATACGCAGTATTTT | CASSVRTDWDTQYF
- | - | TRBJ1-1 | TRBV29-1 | TGCAGCTCAATATGGGGAACTGAAGCTTTCTTT | CSSIWGTEAFF
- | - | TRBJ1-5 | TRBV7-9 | TGTGCCAGCAGCCCTACGGACAGTAGCAATCAGCCCCAGCATTTT | CASSPTDSSNQPQHF
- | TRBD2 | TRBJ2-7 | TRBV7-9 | TGTGCCAGCAGTTCCATCCGGACTAGCGGTAACTACGAGCAGTACTTC | CASSSIRTSGNYEQYF
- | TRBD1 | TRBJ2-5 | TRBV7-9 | TGTGCCAGCAGCTCCGGACAGGGGCCACAAGAGACCCAGTACTTC | CASSSGQGPQETQYF
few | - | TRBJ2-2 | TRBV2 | TGTGCCAGCAGTTCGTTCGTCGGGGAGCTGTTTTTT | CASSSFVGELFF
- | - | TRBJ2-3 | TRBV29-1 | TGCAGCGTTCCACTTGAGAAGGTACCCACAGATACGCAGTATTTT | CSVPLEKVPTDTQYF
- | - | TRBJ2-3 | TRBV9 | TGTGCCAGCAGCGTAGATGGATCCGGAACGCAGTATTTT | CASSVDGSGTQYF
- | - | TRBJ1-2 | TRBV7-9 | TGTGCCAGCTCCGCAGTAGGGAACTATGGCTACACCTTC | CASSAVGNYGYTF
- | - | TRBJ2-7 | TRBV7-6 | TGTGCCAGCAGCTTAGCGGCCCACTGGGGGGTCGAGCAGTACTTC | CASSLAAHWGVEQYF
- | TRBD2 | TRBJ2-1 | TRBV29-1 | TGCAGCGTTGAAGGACAACTAGCGGGGGGCCTTTACAATGAGCAGTTCTTC | CSVEGQLAGGLYNEQFF